Below, one TCR beta chain is given with its context. The target antigen is unknown. The time point here: patch test 2, 6 weeks after DPC sensitization. Documented treatment: therapeutic diphenylcyclopropenone sensitization with weekly scalp DPC. It was from unfractionated whole blood that total RNA was extracted. A single record per CDR3 protein comes from TCRdb applying MiXCR to the RACE reads. The profile shows about 140,000 distinct CDR3 sequences, 10% to 15% of them singletons. CDR1 is SGHAT, CDR2 FQNNGV, per germline. CDR3 length: 15 residues. V shed 4 bases and J 5 bases; nucleotides not matched to a gene: 5. The data belong to a study of human T cells and chemical hapten exposure. The study, taken as a whole, reports: Expanded TCR sets contained significantly more large CDR3 similarity clusters than controls.

The clonotype was recovered from a woman in her forties or fifties with alopecia areata. Some clones in this sample may be carry-over from other donors' samples. The chain recombines TRBV11-2 with TRBJ2-1, with 10 bases aligning to TRBD2. Sequenced material: whole blood, taken in connection with sensitization to the hapten diphenylcyclopropenone (DPC). Here the CDR3 reads CASSSGLASNNEQFF. CDR3 nucleotide sequence: TGTGCCAGCAGCTCGGGACTAGCGTCGAACAATGAGCAGTTCTTC.